These T cell receptor beta chains were read from a single sample in a study of blood T cell repertoires in COVID-19. Using immunoSEQ multiplex PCR, the repertoire was profiled, and TCRdb retains in-frame clones only, with some absent. The sample lists 150,000 to 200,000 clones; almost 85% were seen once. The sequenced material came from PBMCs or T cells enriched from blood (not recorded which). These receptors were taken from a man aged 50 to 60 who had recovered from COVID-19. CDR3s include the opening cysteine and the closing phenylalanine or tryptophan. A D gene is named only where the DNA matches it firmly. The size entry is marked missing in some rows and otherwise reads once, few, many or a size class.

TRBD2 | . | TRBJ2-1 | TRBV3-1/TRBV3-2 | TGTGCCAGCAGCCCAGGACTAGCGGGTTACAATGAGCAGTTCTTC | CASSPGLAGYNEQFF
. | . | TRBJ2-1 | TRBV5-1 | TGCGCCAGCAGCTTGGTCTGGGGGCCATACAATGAGCAGTTCTTC | CASSLVWGPYNEQFF
TRBD1 | . | TRBJ1-1 | TRBV5-4 | TGTGCCAGCCCTGGATTGACAGGGAAGAACACTGAAGCTTTCTTT | CASPGLTGKNTEAFF
TRBD1 | . | TRBJ2-2 | TRBV24-1 | TGTGCCACCAGTTTAGGGGGCGAATCAGCCGGGGAGCTGTTTTTT | CATSLGGESAGELFF
TRBD1 | once | TRBJ2-7 | TRBV28 | TGTGCCAGCAGTCCCCTCCGGGACAGGGATTTGTCCTACGAGCAGTACTTC | CASSPLRDRDLSYEQYF
. | . | TRBJ1-1 | TRBV3-1/TRBV3-2 | TGTGCCAGCAGCCTGGCGGATGCAAACACTGAAGCTTTCTTT | CASSLADANTEAFF
TRBD2 | few | TRBJ2-1 | TRBV5-1 | TGCGCCAGCAGCTCCTCGACTAGCAACAATGAGCAGTTCTTC | CASSSSTSNNEQFF
. | . | TRBJ2-5 | TRBV7-9 | TGTGCCAGCACCTCTTCAGTCGGGTCCCAAGAGACCCAGTACTTC | CASTSSVGSQETQYF
TRBD1 | few | TRBJ1-5 | TRBV10-2 | TGCGCCAGCAGTGACGACAGGGGGGGTAAAATTCAGCCCCAGCATTTT | CASSDDRGGKIQPQHF
TRBD1 | . | TRBJ1-1 | TRBV27 | TGTGCCAGCAGTTTATGGGGACAGCTAGGTAAGAACACTGAAGCTTTCTTT | CASSLWGQLGKNTEAFF
TRBD2 | . | TRBJ2-7 | TRBV28 | TGTGCCAGCAGTTCCGGGACTATCTACGAGCAGTACTTC | CASSSGTIYEQYF
. | once | TRBJ1-2 | TRBV19 | TGTGCCAGTAGTATCTCAGATAACTATGGCTACACCTTC | CASSISDNYGYTF
TRBD1 | few | TRBJ1-2 | TRBV18 | TGTGCCAGCTCACCACCGGGACAGTCTAATGGCTACACCTTC | CASSPPGQSNGYTF
TRBD2 | . | TRBJ2-1 | TRBV28 | TGTGCCAGCAGTGGGGTAGCGGGGAGAGGATACAATGAGCAGTTCTTC | CASSGVAGRGYNEQFF
TRBD2 | . | TRBJ2-5 | TRBV29-1 | TGCAGCGTTGAAGATGACGAGCGGGAGTTAGAGACCCAGTACTTC | CSVEDDERELETQYF
TRBD1 | . | TRBJ1-2 | TRBV10-3 | TGTGCCATCAGTGGGGTGACAGGGGCGAGAAACTATGGCTACACCTTC | CAISGVTGARNYGYTF
. | . | TRBJ1-5 | TRBV28 | TGTGCCAGCAGTAACAGTGGATACCGAGTATATCAGCCCCAGCATTTT | CASSNSGYRVYQPQHF
TRBD1 | . | TRBJ1-2 | TRBV2 | TGTGCCAGCAGAGCCTGGACAGGGACAGACTATGGCTACACCTTC | CASRAWTGTDYGYTF
. | . | TRBJ2-5 | TRBV18 | TGTGCCAGCTCACCCCGATCGGAGGGGACCCAGTACTTC | CASSPRSEGTQYF
TRBD1 | . | TRBJ1-6 | TRBV7-3 | TGTGCCAGCAGCTCAACAGGGGGCGGTTCACCCCTCCACTTT | CASSSTGGGSPLHF
. | . | TRBJ2-2 | TRBV5-1 | TGCGCCAGCAGCTCCGGACAGTCCGGGGAGCTGTTTTTT | CASSSGQSGELFF
. | . | TRBJ1-1 | TRBV7-6 | TGTGCCAGCAGCTTAGGACAGAACACTGAAGCTTTCTTT | CASSLGQNTEAFF
TRBD1 | . | TRBJ1-3 | TRBV7-9 | TGTGCCAGCAGCTTAGGGACAGGGGATCATGGAAACACCATATATTTT | CASSLGTGDHGNTIYF
. | many | TRBJ2-7 | TRBV6-1 | TGTGCCAGCAGTGAACAGGGCCTCCTTAGCTCCTACGAGCAGTACTTC | CASSEQGLLSSYEQYF
TRBD1 | . | TRBJ2-2 | TRBV5-1 | TGCGCCAGCAGTGGTGGGACAGGAGGCACCGGGGAGCTGTTTTTT | CASSGGTGGTGELFF
. | . | TRBJ2-2 | TRBV28 | TGTGCCAGCAGTTTTTCAGGGCTACCGAACACCGGGGAGCTGTTTTTT | CASSFSGLPNTGELFF
TRBD2 | . | TRBJ2-5 | TRBV27 | TGTGCCAGCCGACTAGCGGGGGGATTCCAAGAGACCCAGTACTTC | CASRLAGGFQETQYF
. | . | TRBJ2-7 | TRBV25-1 | TGTGCCAGCAGGCCAAATAACAGGGACGAGCAGTACTTC | CASRPNNRDEQYF
. | few | TRBJ1-2 | TRBV28 | TGTGCCACAGTCAGAACCAACTATGGCTACACCTTC | CATVRTNYGYTF
TRBD1 | . | TRBJ1-2 | TRBV2 | TGTGCCAGCAGTGACCGGGACAGCGCTAGAGGCTACACCTTC | CASSDRDSARGYTF
. | . | TRBJ2-7 | TRBV28 | TGTGCCACTGTATTGGGGCAGCGCGGCGAGCAGTACTTC | CATVLGQRGEQYF
TRBD1 | . | TRBJ1-1 | TRBV6-5 | TGTGCCAGCATGATCAGGGGGCACGATGAAGCTTTCTTT | CASMIRGHDEAFF
. | . | TRBJ2-3 | TRBV7-9 | TGTGCCAGCAGCTTATATAGCGGAGGGGATACGCAGTATTTT | CASSLYSGGDTQYF
TRBD1 | . | TRBJ2-1 | TRBV9 | TGTGCCAGCAGCAGAGAGGGGACAGGCCGCAATGAGCAGTTCTTC | CASSREGTGRNEQFF
. | . | TRBJ1-4 | TRBV7-6 | TGTGCCAGCAGCTTAGCGGGAGCAACTAATGAAAAACTGTTTTTT | CASSLAGATNEKLFF
. | . | TRBJ2-7 | TRBV7-2 | TGTGCCAGCAGCTTAGCTAGCGGAAGATTCTACGAGCAGTACTTC | CASSLASGRFYEQYF
. | once | TRBJ2-2 | TRBV5-1 | TGCGCCAGCAGCCCAGTTAACACCGGGGAGCTGTTTTTT | CASSPVNTGELFF
. | . | TRBJ2-6 | TRBV5-6 | TGTGCCAGCAGCTTGAAACGGGGTGGCCGATCTGGGGCCAACGTCCTGACTTTC | CASSLKRGGRSGANVLTF
. | . | TRBJ1-1 | TRBV10-3 | TGTGCCATCAGTGAGCCGGCGGTAGAAGCTTTCTTT | CAISEPAVEAFF
. | . | TRBJ1-3 | TRBV18 | TGTGCCAGCTCCTCGGACAGCCTAAAGAGCTCTGGAAACACCATATATTTT | CASSSDSLKSSGNTIYF
TRBD2 | . | TRBJ2-7 | TRBV6-5 | TGTGCCAGCAGTTACGGTCTAGCGGTCTCTAGCGAGCAGTACTTC | CASSYGLAVSSEQYF
. | . | TRBJ1-4 | TRBV5-6 | TGTGCCAGCAGCGAACAGGGTCGATCGCGCGAAAAACTGTTTTTT | CASSEQGRSREKLFF
TRBD1 | . | TRBJ2-7 | TRBV18 | TGTGCCAGCTCACGGGACAGGAGCTCCTACGAGCAGTACTTC | CASSRDRSSYEQYF
. | . | TRBJ1-5 | TRBV19 | TGTGCCAGTAGTACGAGAACAGGGATCAATCAGCCCCAGCATTTT | CASSTRTGINQPQHF
. | . | TRBJ1-2 | TRBV29-1 | TGCAGCGTTGCTACAGGGAGCCCCTATGGCTACACCTTC | CSVATGSPYGYTF
. | few | TRBJ2-3 | TRBV10-3 | TGTGCCATCAGTGATGGGAGAGAAGCAGATACGCAGTATTTT | CAISDGREADTQYF
. | . | TRBJ1-1 | TRBV7-2 | TGTGCCAGCAGCCACCCCGGGAACGGACGCCGAGCTTTCTTT | CASSHPGNGRRAFF
. | . | TRBJ2-3 | TRBV28 | TGTGCCAGCAGTTTGGGGGGGGCCCTCCACACAGATACGCAGTATTTT | CASSLGGALHTDTQYF
. | . | TRBJ2-5 | TRBV29-1 | TGCAGCGTTGAATCCTCAGGGAAGGAAGAGACCCAGTACTTC | CSVESSGKEETQYF